Below, 8 T cell receptor beta chains from the same sample are listed, as sequenced in a study of T cell clonotyping in hematopoietic cell transplantation. The repertoire was sequenced with immunoSEQ multiplex PCR; TCRdb's copy has only in-frame clones and lacks some. This table has roughly 13,000 clones, around 97% appearing once. Sequencing was performed on peripheral blood mononuclear cells, taken 30 days after allogeneic stem cell transplant. These receptors were taken from a female patient aged 50-65 years who had an allogeneic stem cell transplant from an unrelated donor, so T cells may come from the graft donor. Some clones in this sample may be carry-over from other donors' samples.

The chain uses TRBV15 and TRBJ1-4; a weak D match, TRBD1 (6 bases). From germline, CDR1 is LNHNV and CDR2 YYDKDF (reference sequence). Trimming pared 0 bases from V and 10 bases from J, leaving 15 bases between. The CDR3 covers 15 residues. This CDR3 is CATSRDRGTRVKLFF. The DNA of the CDR3 is TGTGCCACCAGCAGAGATAGGGGGACTCGCGTAAAACTGTTTTTT.

This chain links TRBV5-1 with TRBJ1-1; 7 bases are shared with TRBD1. The V gene end was trimmed by 1 base and the J gene end by 0 bases; junction bases not matched to a gene: 6. CDR1 and CDR2 (germline): SGHRS, YFSETQ. The length of the CDR3 is 16 residues. The CDR3: CASSLSQGVVNTEAFF. Written as DNA, the CDR3 is TGCGCCAGCAGCTTGAGTCAGGGGGTGGTGAACACTGAAGCTTTCTTT.

The genes are TRBV20-1 and TRBJ2-7, with a possible D match to TRBD1 (6 bases). Germline V gives CDR1 DFQATT, CDR2 SNEGSKA (reference sequence). The CDR3 loop spans 11 amino acids. Trimming removed 6 bases at V and 3 bases at J, with 9 bases between. This chain's CDR3 is CSAQQGYEQYF. In nucleotides, the CDR3 is TGCAGTGCCCAACAGGGCTACGAGCAGTACTTC.

The chain carries TRBV7-8 and TRBJ1-5; 7 bases match TRBD1. From germline, CDR1 is SGHVS and CDR2 FQNEAQ. V lost 5 bases to trimming and J lost 0 bases; unmatched junction nucleotides: 13. The CDR3 is made up of 18 amino acids. The CDR3 sequence: CASSPERDSQYSNQPQHF. CDR3 nucleotides: TGTGCCAGCAGCCCAGAGCGGGACAGCCAATATAGCAATCAGCCCCAGCATTTT.

V is TRBV5-1 and J is TRBJ2-7; TRBD2 agrees at 11 bases. Germline CDR1 SGHRS, CDR2 YFSETQ. V shed 0 bases, J shed 5 bases, and the junction held 4 bases outside the gene matches. The CDR3 extends over 15 amino acids. This chain's CDR3 is CASSLGLAGINEQYF. Written as DNA, the CDR3 is TGCGCCAGCAGCTTGGGACTAGCGGGGATAAACGAGCAGTACTTC. The entire variable domain, with the rest obtained from reference TRBV5-1 and TRBJ2-7, is as follows: KAGVTQTPRYLIKTRGQQVTLSCSPISGHRSVSWYQQTPGQGLQFLFEYFSETQRNKGNFPGRFSGRQFSNSRSEMNVSTLELGDSALYLCASSLGLAGINEQYFGPGTRLTVT.

This clone has only one observation. The gene calls are TRBV9 and TRBJ2-7; 8 bases align to TRBD1. Per germline, CDR1 SGDLS and CDR2 YYNGEE. V gave up 4 bases and J gave up 6 bases; unmatched junction bases: 15. This CDR3 region has 16 residues. CDR3 region: CASSPRVGTGMGEQYF. For the CDR3, the DNA is TGTGCCAGCAGCCCCCGTGTTGGGACAGGAATGGGCGAGCAGTACTTC.

The genes are TRBV30 and TRBJ1-5; 7 nucleotides line up with TRBD1. CDR3 size: 14 residues. Germline-derived CDR1 and CDR2 are GTSNPN and SVGIG (reference sequence). Trimming at V came to 4 bases and at J to 3 bases, leaving 6 bases not matched to a gene. CDR3 coding DNA: TGTGCCTGGAACCGGGACAGCAACAATCAGCCCCAGCATTTT. Encoded protein: CAWNRDSNNQPQHF. Complete variable domain (other parts from reference TRBV30 and TRBJ1-5): SQTIHQWPATLVQPVGSPLSLECTVEGTSNPNLYWYRQAAGRGLQLLFYSVGIGQISSEVPQNLSASRPQDRQFILSSKKLLLSDSGFYLCAWNRDSNNQPQHFGDGTRLSIL.

CDR3 protein: CASSQLPTGLPDTQYF. The CDR3 DNA follows: TGCGCCAGCAGCCAATTACCCACCGGGTTGCCAGATACGCAGTATTTT. The J gene is TRBJ2-3, the V gene TRBV4-1, with no clear D. The CDR3 length is 16 residues. Deletions cut 2 bases from V and 4 bases from J, with 16 bases between. The germline CDR1 and CDR2 sequences are MGHRA and YSYEKL.